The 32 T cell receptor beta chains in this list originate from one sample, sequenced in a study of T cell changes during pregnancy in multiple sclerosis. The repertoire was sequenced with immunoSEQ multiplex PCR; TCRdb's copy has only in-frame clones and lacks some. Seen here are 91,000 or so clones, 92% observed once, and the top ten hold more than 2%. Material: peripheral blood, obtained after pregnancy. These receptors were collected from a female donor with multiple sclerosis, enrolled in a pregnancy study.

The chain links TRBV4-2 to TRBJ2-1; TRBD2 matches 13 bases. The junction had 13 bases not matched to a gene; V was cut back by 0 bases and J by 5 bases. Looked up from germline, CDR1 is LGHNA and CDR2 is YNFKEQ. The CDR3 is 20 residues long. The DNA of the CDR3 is TGTGCCAGCAGCCAAGACCAAGTACTAGCGGGAGGGCCAAGAAACAATGAGCAGTTCTTC. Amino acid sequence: CASSQDQVLAGGPRNNEQFF.

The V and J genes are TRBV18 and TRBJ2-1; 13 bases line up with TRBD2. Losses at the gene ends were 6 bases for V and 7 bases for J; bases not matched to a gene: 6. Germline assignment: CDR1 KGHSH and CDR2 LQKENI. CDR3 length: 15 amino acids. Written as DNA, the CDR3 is TGTGCCAGCTCCCCCGGACTAGCGGGAGTTAATGAGCAGTTCTTC. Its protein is CASSPGLAGVNEQFF. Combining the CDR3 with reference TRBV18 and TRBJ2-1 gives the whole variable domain NAGVMQNPRHLVRRRGQEARLRCSPMKGHSHVYWYRQLPEEGLKFMVYLQKENIIDESGMPKERFSAEFPKEGPSILRIQQVVRGDSAAYFCASSPGLAGVNEQFFGPGTRLTVL.

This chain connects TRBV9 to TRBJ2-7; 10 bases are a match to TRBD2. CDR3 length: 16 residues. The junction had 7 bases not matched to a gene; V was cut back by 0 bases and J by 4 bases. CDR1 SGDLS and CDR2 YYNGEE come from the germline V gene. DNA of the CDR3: TGTGCCAGCAGCGTAGAGCCAGCGGGGGGGCGTTACGAGCAGTACTTC. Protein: CASSVEPAGGRYEQYF.

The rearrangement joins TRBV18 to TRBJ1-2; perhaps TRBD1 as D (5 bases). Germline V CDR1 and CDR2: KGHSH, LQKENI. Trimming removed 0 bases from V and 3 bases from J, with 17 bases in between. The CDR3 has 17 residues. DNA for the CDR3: TGTGCCAGCTCACCACCGTGGGGCGGCAGGGAGGACTATGGCTACACCTTC. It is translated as CASSPPWGGREDYGYTF.

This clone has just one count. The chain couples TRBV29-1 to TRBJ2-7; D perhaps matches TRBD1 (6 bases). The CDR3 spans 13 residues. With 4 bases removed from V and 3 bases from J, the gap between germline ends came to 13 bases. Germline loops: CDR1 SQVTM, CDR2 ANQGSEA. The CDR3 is CSVASGVGYEQYF. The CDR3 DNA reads TGCAGCGTTGCTTCAGGGGTTGGCTACGAGCAGTACTTC.

CDR3 loop: CAWSVQGNQPQHF. The CDR3 DNA follows: TGTGCCTGGAGTGTACAGGGCAATCAGCCCCAGCATTTT. V usage is TRBV30 and J usage is TRBJ1-5, with D possibly TRBD1 on 5 matching bases. Trimming took off 0 bases at V and 2 bases at J, with 5 bases between the two ends. Per the germline V gene, CDR1 is GTSNPN and CDR2 is SVGIG (reference sequence). This CDR3 region has 13 residues. Using reference TRBV30 and TRBJ1-5 for the parts outside the CDR3, the full variable domain is SQTIHQWPATLVQPVGSPLSLECTVEGTSNPNLYWYRQAAGRGLQLLFYSVGIGQISSEVPQNLSASRPQDRQFILSSKKLLLSDSGFYLCAWSVQGNQPQHFGDGTRLSIL.

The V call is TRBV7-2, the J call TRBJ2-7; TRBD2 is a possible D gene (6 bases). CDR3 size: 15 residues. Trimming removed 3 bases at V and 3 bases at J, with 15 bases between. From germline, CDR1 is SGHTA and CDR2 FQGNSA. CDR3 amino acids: CASSFDLRTNYEQYF. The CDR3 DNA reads TGTGCCAGCAGCTTCGATCTTAGGACTAACTACGAGCAGTACTTC.

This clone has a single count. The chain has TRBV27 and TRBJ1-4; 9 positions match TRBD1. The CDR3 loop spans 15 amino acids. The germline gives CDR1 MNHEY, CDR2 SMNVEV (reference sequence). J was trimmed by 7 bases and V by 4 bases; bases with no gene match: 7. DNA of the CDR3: TGTGCCAGCAGTTCAGCGGGGACAGGGAGTGAAAAACTGTTTTTT. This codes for CASSSAGTGSEKLFF. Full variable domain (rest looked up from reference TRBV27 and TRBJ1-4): EAQVTQNPRYLITVTGKKLTVTCSQNMNHEYMSWYRQDPGLGLRQIYYSMNVEVTDKGDVPEGYKVSRKEKRNFPLILESPSPNQTSLYFCASSSAGTGSEKLFFGSGTQLSVL.

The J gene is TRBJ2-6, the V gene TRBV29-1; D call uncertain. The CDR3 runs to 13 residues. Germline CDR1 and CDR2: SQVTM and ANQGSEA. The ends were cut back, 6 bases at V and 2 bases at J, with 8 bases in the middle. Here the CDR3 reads CSVLLTGANVLTF. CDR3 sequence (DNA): TGCAGCGTCCTCTTAACTGGGGCCAACGTCCTGACTTTC. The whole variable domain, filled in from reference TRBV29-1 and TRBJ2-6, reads SAVISQKPSRDICQRGTSLTIQCQVDSQVTMMFWYRQQPGQSLTLIATANQGSEATYESGFVIDKFPISRPNLTFSTLTVSNMSPEDSSIYLCSVLLTGANVLTFGAGSRLTVL.

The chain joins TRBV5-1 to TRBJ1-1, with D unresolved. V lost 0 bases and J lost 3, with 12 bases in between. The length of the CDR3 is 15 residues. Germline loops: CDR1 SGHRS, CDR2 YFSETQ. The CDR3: CASSLVGVTDTEAFF. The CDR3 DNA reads TGCGCCAGCAGCTTGGTCGGGGTAACGGACACTGAAGCTTTCTTT.

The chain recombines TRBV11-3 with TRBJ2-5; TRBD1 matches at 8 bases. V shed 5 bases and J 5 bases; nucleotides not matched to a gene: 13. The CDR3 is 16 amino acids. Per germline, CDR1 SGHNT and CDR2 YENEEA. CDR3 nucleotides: TGTGCCAGCAGCCCCAACCCCGGGACAGGTGGGGAGACCCAGTACTTC. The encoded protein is CASSPNPGTGGETQYF.

Here the CDR3 reads CASSDPTGGIHGYTF. DNA for the CDR3: TGTGCCAGCAGTGACCCGACAGGGGGCATTCATGGCTACACCTTC. This rearrangement joins TRBV27 to TRBJ1-2, with TRBD1 identical over 10 bases. CDR3 length: 15 residues. Germline assignment: CDR1 MNHEY and CDR2 SMNVEV (reference sequence). V lost 5 bases to trimming and J lost 6 bases; unmatched junction nucleotides: 9.

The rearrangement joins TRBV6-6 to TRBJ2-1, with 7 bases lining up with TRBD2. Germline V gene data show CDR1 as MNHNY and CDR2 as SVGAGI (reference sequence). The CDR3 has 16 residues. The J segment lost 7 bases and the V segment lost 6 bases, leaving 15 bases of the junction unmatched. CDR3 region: CASRGGISGTANEQFF. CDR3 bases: TGTGCCAGCAGGGGGGGGATTTCAGGGACTGCTAATGAGCAGTTCTTC.

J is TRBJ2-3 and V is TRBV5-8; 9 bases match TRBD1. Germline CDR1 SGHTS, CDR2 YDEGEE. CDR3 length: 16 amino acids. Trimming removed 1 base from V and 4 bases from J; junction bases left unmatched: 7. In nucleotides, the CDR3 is TGTGCCAGCAGCTTGCCGGGGACAGGGCCAGCAGATACGCAGTATTTT. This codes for CASSLPGTGPADTQYF.

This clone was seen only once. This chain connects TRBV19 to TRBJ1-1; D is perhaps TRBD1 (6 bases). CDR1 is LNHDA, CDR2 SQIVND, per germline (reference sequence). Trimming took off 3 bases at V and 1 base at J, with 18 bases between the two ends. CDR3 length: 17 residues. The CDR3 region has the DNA TGTGCCAGTAGTATTCTGGGTTGGGGAGGGGGGAACACTGAAGCTTTCTTT. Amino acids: CASSILGWGGGNTEAFF.

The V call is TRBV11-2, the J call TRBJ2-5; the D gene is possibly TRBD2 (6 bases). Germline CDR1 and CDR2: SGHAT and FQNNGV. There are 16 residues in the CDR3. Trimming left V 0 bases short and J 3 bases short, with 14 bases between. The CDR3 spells CASSLDPPTREETQYF. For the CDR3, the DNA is TGTGCCAGCAGCTTAGATCCCCCGACTAGGGAAGAGACCCAGTACTTC.

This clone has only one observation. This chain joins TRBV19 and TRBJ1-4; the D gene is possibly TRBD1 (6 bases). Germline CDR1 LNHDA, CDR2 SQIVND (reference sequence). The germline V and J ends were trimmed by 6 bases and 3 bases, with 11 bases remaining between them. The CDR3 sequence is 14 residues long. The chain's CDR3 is CASSGDRSNEKLFF. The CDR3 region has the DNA TGTGCCAGTAGCGGAGACAGGTCTAATGAAAAACTGTTTTTT.

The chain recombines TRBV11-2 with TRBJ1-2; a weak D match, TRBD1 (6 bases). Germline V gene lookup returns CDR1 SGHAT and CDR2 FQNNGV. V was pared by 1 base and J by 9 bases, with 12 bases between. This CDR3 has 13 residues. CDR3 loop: CASSLAQGDRYTF. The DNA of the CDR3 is TGTGCCAGCAGCTTAGCACAGGGAGACCGCTACACCTTC.

This chain's CDR3 is CASSGRTSGGSETQYF. CDR3 sequence (DNA): TGCGCCAGCAGCGGCCGGACTAGCGGGGGGAGCGAGACCCAGTACTTC. The chain carries TRBV5-1 and TRBJ2-5, with 14 positions matching TRBD2. Germline V gene data show CDR1 as SGHRS and CDR2 as YFSETQ. This CDR3 has 16 residues. Trimming at V came to 4 bases and at J to 5 bases, leaving 7 bases not matched to a gene.

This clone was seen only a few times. In DNA, the CDR3 is TGTGCCAGCAGCTCTACAGGGGACCGAGGCTACACCTTC. Protein sequence: CASSSTGDRGYTF. The chain couples TRBV5-5 to TRBJ1-2, with 7 bases matching TRBD1. CDR3 length: 13 amino acids. Germline lookup yields CDR1 SGHKS and CDR2 YYEKEE (reference sequence). Trimming removed 3 bases from V and 8 bases from J; junction bases left unmatched: 7.

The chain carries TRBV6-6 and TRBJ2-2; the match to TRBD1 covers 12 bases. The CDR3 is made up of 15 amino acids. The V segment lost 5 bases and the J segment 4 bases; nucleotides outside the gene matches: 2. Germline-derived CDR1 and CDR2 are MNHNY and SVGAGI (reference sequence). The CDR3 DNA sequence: TGTGCCAGCAGTAAGGGACAGGGGGCCACCGGGGAGCTGTTTTTT. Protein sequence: CASSKGQGATGELFF.

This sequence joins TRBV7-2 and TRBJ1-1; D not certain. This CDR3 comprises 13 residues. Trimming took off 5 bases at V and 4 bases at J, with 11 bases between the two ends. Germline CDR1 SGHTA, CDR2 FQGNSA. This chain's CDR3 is CASSPTDITEAFF. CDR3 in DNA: TGTGCCAGCAGCCCGACTGATATCACTGAAGCTTTCTTT.

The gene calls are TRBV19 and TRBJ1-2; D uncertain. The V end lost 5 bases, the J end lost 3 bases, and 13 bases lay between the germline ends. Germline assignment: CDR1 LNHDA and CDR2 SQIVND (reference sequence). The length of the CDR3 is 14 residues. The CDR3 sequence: CASSFDGLHYGYTF. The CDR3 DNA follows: TGTGCCAGTAGTTTCGATGGCCTTCACTATGGCTACACCTTC.

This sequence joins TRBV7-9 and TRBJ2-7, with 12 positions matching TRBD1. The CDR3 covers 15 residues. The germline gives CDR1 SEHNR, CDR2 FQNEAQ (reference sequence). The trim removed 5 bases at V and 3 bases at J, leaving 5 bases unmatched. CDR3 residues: CASSKGQGAFYEQYF. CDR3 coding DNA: TGTGCCAGCAGCAAGGGACAGGGGGCTTTCTACGAGCAGTACTTC.

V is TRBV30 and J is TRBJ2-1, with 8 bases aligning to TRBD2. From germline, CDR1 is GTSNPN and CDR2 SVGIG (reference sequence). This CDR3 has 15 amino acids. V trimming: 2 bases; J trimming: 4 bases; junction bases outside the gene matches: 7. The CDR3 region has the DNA TGTGCCTGGAGTCCGACGGCGGGAGGATACAATGAGCAGTTCTTC. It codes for CAWSPTAGGYNEQFF. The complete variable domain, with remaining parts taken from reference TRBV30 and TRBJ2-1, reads SQTIHQWPATLVQPVGSPLSLECTVEGTSNPNLYWYRQAAGRGLQLLFYSVGIGQISSEVPQNLSASRPQDRQFILSSKKLLLSDSGFYLCAWSPTAGGYNEQFFGPGTRLTVL.

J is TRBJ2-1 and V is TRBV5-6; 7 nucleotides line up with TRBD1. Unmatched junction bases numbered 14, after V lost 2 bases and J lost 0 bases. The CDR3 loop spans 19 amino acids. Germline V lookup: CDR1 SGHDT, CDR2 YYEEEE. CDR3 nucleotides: TGTGCCAGCAGCTTTTCGGACAGGCCCCTATATTCCTCCTACAATGAGCAGTTCTTC. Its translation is CASSFSDRPLYSSYNEQFF.

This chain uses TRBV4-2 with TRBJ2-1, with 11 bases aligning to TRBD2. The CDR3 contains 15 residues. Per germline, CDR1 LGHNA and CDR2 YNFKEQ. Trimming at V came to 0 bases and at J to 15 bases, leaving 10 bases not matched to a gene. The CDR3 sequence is CASSQDVGSGRGLFF. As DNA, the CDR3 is TGTGCCAGCAGCCAAGATGTTGGTAGCGGGAGGGGGCTGTTCTTC.

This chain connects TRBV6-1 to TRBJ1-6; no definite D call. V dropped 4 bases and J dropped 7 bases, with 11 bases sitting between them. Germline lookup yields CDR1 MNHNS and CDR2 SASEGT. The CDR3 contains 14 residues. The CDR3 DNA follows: TGTGCCAGCAGTGTTGCGCCGGAGAATTCACCCCTCCACTTT. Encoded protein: CASSVAPENSPLHF.

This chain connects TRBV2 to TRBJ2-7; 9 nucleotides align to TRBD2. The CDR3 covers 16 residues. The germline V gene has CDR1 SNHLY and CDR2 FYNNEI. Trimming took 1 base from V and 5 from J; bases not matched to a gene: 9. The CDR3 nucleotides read TGTGCCAGCAGTGAAGGGTGGGCTAGCGGGACGAACGAGCAGTACTTC. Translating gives CASSEGWASGTNEQYF.

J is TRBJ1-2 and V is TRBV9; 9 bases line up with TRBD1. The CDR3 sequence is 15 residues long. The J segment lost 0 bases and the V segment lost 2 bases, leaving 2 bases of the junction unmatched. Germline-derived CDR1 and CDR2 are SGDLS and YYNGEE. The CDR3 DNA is TGTGCCAGCAGCGTGACAGGGGGGTCTAACTATGGCTACACCTTC. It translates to CASSVTGGSNYGYTF.

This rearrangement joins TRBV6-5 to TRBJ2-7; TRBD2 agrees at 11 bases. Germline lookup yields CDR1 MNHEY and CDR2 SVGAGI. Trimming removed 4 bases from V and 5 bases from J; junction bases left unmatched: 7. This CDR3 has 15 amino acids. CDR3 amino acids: CASSFRLAGYHEQYF. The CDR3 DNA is TGTGCCAGCAGTTTCCGACTAGCGGGGTACCACGAGCAGTACTTC.

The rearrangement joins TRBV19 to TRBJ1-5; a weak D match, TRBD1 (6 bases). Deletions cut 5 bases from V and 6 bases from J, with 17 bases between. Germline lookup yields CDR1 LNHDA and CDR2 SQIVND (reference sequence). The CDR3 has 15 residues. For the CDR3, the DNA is TGTGCCAGTAGTGTTCAACAGGGAATCAGTCAGCCCCAGCATTTT. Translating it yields CASSVQQGISQPQHF.